This T cell receptor beta chain comes out of a study of blood T cell repertoires in COVID-19. Clones were sequenced by immunoSEQ multiplex PCR, and TCRdb holds only the in-frame ones, with some missing. The profile shows around 100,000 clones, roughly 84% of them singletons. The sample holds one count of this clone. The V and J ends lost 4 bases and 2 bases, in that order; junction bases with no gene match: 5. There are 15 residues in the CDR3. In germline, CDR1 is MNHEY, CDR2 SMNVEV (reference sequence). The V and J genes are TRBV27 and TRBJ1-3; 7 bases match TRBD1. Material for sequencing was peripheral blood. The TCR comes from a human donor in a cohort sampled during active COVID-19. The DNA of the CDR3 is TGTGCCAGCAGTTCGACAGGGCCGGCTGGAAACACCATATATTTT. This codes for CASSSTGPAGNTIYF.